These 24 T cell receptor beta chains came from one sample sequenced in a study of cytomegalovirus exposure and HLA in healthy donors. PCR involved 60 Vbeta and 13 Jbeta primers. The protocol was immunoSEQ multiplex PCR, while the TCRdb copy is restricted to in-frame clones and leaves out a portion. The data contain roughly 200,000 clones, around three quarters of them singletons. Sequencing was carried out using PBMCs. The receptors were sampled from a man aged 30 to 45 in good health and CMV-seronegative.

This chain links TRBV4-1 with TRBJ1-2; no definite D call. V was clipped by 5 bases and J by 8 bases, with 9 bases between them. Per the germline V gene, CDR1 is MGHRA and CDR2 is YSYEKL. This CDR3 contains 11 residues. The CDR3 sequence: CASSDRGGYTF. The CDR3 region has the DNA TGCGCCAGCAGCGACCGCGGGGGCTACACCTTC.

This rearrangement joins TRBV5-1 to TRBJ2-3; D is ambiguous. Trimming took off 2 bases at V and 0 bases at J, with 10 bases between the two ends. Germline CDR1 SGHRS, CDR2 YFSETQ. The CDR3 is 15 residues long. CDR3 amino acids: CASSFSALSTDTQYF. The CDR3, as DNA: TGCGCCAGCAGCTTTTCTGCTCTAAGCACAGATACGCAGTATTTT.

CDR3 nucleotide sequence: TGCGCCAGCAGGATCTACAGGGACACCCTTGGAGGCTACGAGCAGTACTTC. Amino acid sequence: CASRIYRDTLGGYEQYF. This chain uses TRBV5-1 with TRBJ2-7; tentative D call: TRBD1 (6 bases). The CDR3 is made up of 17 amino acids. Germline CDR1 is SGHRS and CDR2 is YFSETQ. V was trimmed by 5 bases and J by 3 bases, leaving 24 bases between them.

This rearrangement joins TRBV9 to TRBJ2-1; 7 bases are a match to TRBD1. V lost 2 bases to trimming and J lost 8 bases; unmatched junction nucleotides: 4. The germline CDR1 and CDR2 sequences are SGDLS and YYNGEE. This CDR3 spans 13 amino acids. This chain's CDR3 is CASSVGTVDEQFF. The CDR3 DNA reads TGTGCCAGCAGCGTCGGGACAGTCGATGAGCAGTTCTTC. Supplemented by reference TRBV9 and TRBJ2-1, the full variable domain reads DSGVTQTPKHLITATGQRVTLRCSPRSGDLSVYWYQQSLDQGLQFLIQYYNGEERAKGNILERFSAQQFPDLHSELNLSSLELGDSALYFCASSVGTVDEQFFGPGTRLTVL.

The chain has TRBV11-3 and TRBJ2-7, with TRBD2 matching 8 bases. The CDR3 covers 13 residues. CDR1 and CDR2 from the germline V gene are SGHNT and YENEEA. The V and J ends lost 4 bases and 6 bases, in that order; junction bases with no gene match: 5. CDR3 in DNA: TGTGCCAGCAGCTCCTCAGCGGGAGTCGAGCAGTACTTC. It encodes CASSSSAGVEQYF.

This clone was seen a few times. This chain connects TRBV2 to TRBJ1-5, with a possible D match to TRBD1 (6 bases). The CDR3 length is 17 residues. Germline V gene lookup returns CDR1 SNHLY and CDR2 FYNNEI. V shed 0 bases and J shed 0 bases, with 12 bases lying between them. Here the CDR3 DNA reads TGTGCCAGCAGTGAAGCGACCCGCAGGGGTAGCAATCAGCCCCAGCATTTT. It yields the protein CASSEATRRGSNQPQHF.

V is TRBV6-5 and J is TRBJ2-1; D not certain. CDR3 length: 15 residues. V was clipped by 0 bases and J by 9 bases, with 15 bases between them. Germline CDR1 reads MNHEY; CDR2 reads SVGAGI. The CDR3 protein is CASSYSILIVGEQFF. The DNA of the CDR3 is TGTGCCAGCAGTTACTCGATACTAATCGTGGGTGAGCAGTTCTTC.

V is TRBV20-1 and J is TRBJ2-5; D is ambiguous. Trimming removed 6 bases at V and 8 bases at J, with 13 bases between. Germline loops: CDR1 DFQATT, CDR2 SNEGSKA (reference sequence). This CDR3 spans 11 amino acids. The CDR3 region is CSAHAGGTQYF. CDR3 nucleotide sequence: TGCAGTGCCCACGCCGGCGGAACCCAGTACTTC.

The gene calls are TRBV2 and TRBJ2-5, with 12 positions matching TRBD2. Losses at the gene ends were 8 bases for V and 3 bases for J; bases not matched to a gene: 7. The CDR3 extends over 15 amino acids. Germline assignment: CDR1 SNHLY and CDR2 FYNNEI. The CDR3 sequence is CASAGLAGTKETQYF. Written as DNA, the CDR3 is TGTGCCAGCGCGGGACTAGCGGGTACCAAAGAGACCCAGTACTTC. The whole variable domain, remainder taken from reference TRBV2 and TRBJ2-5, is EPEVTQTPSHQVTQMGQEVILRCVPISNHLYFYWYRQILGQKVEFLVSFYNNEISEKSEIFDDQFSVERPDGSNFTLKIRSTKLEDSAMYFCASAGLAGTKETQYFGPGTRLLVL.

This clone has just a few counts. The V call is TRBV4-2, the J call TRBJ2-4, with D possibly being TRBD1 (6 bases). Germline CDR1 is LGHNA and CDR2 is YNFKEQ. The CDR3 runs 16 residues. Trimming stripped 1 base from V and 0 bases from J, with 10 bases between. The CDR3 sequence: CASSQVGAVAKNIQYF. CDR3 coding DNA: TGTGCCAGCAGCCAAGTGGGGGCCGTAGCCAAAAACATTCAGTACTTC.

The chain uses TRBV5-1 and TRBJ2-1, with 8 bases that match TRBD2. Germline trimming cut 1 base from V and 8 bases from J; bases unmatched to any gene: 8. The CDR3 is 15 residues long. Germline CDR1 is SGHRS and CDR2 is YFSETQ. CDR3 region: CASSLPSGGPDEQFF. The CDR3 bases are TGCGCCAGCAGCTTGCCCTCGGGAGGGCCCGATGAGCAGTTCTTC. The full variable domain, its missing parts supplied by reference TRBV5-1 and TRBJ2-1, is KAGVTQTPRYLIKTRGQQVTLSCSPISGHRSVSWYQQTPGQGLQFLFEYFSETQRNKGNFPGRFSGRQFSNSRSEMNVSTLELGDSALYLCASSLPSGGPDEQFFGPGTRLTVL.

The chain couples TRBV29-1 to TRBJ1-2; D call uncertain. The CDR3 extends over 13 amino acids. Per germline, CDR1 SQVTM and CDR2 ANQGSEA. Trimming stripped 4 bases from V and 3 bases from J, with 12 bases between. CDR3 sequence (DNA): TGCAGCGTTGGCTTGCCCCGCGACTATGGCTACACCTTC. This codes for CSVGLPRDYGYTF.

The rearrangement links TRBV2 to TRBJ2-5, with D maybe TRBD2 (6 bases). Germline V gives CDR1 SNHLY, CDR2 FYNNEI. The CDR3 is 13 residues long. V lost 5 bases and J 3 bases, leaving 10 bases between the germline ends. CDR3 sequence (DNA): TGTGCCAGCAGTAATGGGGGGAAAGAGACCCAGTACTTC. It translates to CASSNGGKETQYF.

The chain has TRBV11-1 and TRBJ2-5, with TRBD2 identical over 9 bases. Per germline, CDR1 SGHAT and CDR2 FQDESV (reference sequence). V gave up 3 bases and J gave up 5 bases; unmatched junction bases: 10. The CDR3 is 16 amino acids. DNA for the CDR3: TGTGCCAGCAGCTTCGCTAGCGGGACCGGGCGGGAGACCCAGTACTTC. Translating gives CASSFASGTGRETQYF. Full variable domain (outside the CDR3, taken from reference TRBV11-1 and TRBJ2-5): EAEVAQSPRYKITEKSQAVAFWCDPISGHATLYWYRQILGQGPELLVQFQDESVVDDSQLPKDRFSAERLKGVDSTLKIQPAELGDSAMYLCASSFASGTGRETQYFGPGTRLLVL.

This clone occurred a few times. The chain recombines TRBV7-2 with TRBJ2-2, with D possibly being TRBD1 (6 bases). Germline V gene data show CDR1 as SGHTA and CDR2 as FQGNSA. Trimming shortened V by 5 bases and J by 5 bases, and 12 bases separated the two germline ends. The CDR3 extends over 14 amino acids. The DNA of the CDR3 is TGTGCCAGCAGCCCCGACAGGCGAACCGGGGAGCTGTTTTTT. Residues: CASSPDRRTGELFF. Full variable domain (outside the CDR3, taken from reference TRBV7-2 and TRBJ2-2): GAGVSQSPSNKVTEKGKDVELRCDPISGHTALYWYRQSLGQGLEFLIYFQGNSAPDKSGLPSDRFSAERTGGSVSTLTIQRTQQEDSAVYLCASSPDRRTGELFFGEGSRLTVL.

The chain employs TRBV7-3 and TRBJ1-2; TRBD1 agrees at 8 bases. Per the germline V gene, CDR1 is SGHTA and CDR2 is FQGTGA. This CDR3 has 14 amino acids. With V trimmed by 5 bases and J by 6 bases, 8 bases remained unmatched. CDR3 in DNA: TGTGCCAGCAGCCCCGGACAGGGAGGGGATGGCTACACCTTC. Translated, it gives CASSPGQGGDGYTF.

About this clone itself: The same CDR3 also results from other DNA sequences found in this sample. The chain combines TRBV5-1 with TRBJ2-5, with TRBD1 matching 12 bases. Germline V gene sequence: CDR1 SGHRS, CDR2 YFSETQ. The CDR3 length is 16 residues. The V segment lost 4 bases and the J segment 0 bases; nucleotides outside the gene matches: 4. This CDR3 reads CASSGGTGGYQETQYF. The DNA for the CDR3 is TGCGCCAGCAGCGGAGGGACAGGGGGCTACCAAGAGACCCAGTACTTC.

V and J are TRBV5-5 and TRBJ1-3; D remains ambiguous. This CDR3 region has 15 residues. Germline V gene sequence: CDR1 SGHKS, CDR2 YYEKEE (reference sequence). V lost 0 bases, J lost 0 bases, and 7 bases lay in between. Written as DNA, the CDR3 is TGTGCCAGCAGCTTGGAACAGCCCTCTGGAAACACCATATATTTT. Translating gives CASSLEQPSGNTIYF.

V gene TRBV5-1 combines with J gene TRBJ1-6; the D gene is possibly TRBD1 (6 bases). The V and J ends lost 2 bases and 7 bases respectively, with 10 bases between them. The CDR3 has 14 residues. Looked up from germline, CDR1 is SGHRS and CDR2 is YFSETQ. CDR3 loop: CASSFGQPNSPLHF. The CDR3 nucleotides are TGCGCCAGCAGCTTTGGACAGCCAAATTCACCCCTCCACTTT. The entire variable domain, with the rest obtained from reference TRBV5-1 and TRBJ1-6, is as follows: KAGVTQTPRYLIKTRGQQVTLSCSPISGHRSVSWYQQTPGQGLQFLFEYFSETQRNKGNFPGRFSGRQFSNSRSEMNVSTLELGDSALYLCASSFGQPNSPLHFGNGTRLTVT.

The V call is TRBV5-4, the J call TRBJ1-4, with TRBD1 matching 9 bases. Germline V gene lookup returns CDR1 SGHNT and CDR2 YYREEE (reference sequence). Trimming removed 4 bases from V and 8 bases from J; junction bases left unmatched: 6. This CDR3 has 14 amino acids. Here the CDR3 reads CASSPGTGWEKLFF. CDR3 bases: TGTGCCAGCAGCCCGGGGACAGGGTGGGAAAAACTGTTTTTT.

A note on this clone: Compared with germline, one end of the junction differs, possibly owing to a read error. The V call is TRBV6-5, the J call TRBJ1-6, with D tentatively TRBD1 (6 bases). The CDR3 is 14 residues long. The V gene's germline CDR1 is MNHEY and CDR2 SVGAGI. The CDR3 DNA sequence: TGTGCCGGCAGATCCGGGACAAAGAATTCACCCCTCCACTTT. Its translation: CAGRSGTKNSPLHF.

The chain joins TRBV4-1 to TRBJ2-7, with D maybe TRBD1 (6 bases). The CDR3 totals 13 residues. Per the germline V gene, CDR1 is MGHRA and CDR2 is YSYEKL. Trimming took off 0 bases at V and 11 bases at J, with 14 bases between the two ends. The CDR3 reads CASSQEAWSGEYF. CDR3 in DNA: TGCGCCAGCAGCCAAGAAGCGTGGTCAGGGGAGTACTTC.

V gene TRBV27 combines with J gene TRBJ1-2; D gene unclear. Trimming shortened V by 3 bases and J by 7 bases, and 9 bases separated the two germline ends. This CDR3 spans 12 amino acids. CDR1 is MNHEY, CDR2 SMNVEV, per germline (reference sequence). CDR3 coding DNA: TGTGCCAGCAGTTTTCGGGGTGCTGGCTACACCTTC. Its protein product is CASSFRGAGYTF.

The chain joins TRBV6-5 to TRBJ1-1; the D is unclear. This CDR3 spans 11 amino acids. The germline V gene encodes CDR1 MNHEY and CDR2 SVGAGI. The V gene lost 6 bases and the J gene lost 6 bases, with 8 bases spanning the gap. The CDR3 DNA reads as TGTGCCAGCAGCGGGGTCTCTGAAGCTTTCTTT. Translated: CASSGVSEAFF.